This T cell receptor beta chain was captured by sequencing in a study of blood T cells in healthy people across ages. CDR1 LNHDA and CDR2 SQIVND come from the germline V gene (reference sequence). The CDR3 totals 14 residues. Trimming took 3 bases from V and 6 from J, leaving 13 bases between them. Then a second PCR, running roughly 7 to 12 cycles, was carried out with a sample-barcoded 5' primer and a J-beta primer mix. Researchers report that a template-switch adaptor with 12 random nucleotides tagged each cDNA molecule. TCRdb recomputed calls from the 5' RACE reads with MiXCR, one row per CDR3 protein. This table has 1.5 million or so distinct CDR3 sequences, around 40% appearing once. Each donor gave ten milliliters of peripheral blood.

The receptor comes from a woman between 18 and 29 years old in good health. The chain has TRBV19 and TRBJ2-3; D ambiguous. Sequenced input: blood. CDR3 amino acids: CASSIPFLGDTQYF. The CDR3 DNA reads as TGTGCCAGTAGTATCCCCTTTCTCGGGGATACGCAGTATTTT.